This T cell receptor (beta chain) was profiled in a study of blood T cell repertoires in COVID-19. About the research overall: Sites in the United States, Italy and Spain provided acute and convalescent COVID-19 samples. PBMCs, B-cell-depleted T cells, or T cells provided the cDNA or gDNA that made up the material.

The repertoire was sequenced with immunoSEQ multiplex PCR; TCRdb's copy has only in-frame clones and lacks some. The table lists more than 250,000 clones, approximately 89% of them singletons, with around 1.2% in the top ten. The CDR3 extends over 15 amino acids. The germline V gene has CDR1 MGHRA and CDR2 YSYEKL. J was trimmed by 2 bases and V by 6 bases; bases with no gene match: 9. This receptor was obtained from a woman aged 40 to 50 with acute COVID-19. Sequencing was carried out using PBMCs or T cells enriched from blood (not recorded which). The V and J genes are TRBV4-1 and TRBJ1-2, with 7 nucleotides matching TRBD1. CDR3 coding DNA: TGCGCCAGCAGTCCCGGGACAGCTTTGAACTATGGCTACACCTTC. It codes for CASSPGTALNYGYTF.